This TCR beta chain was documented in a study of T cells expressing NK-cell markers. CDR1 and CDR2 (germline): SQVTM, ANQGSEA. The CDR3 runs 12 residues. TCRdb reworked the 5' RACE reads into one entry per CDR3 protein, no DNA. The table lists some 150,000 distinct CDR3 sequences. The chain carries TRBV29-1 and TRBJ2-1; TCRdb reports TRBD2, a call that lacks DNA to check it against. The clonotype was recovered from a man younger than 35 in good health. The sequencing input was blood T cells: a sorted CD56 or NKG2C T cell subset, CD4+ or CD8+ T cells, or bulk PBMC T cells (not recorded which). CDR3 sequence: CSVSGGYNEQFF.